The next 14 T cell receptor beta chains were all read from a single sample in a study of response to subunit inactivated influenza vaccine. MiXCR, applied by TCRdb to the RT-PCR reads, yields one record per CDR3 protein. Altogether approximately 700,000 distinct CDR3 sequences are present, 15% to 17% being singletons, with the ten largest covering under 14%. The material was PBMCs from blood, obtained approximately 13 days after vaccination. These receptors all stem from a man aged 50 or older who received an inactivated influenza vaccine.

This clonotype was recorded a few times. J is TRBJ1-6 and V is TRBV7-2, with D perhaps matching TRBD1 (5 bases). The CDR3 has 16 amino acids. Trimming shortened V by 5 bases and J by 7 bases, and 18 bases separated the two germline ends. Per germline, CDR1 SGHTA and CDR2 FQGNSA. CDR3 residues: CASSPSHAGNNSPLHF. As DNA, the CDR3 is TGTGCCAGCAGCCCGAGTCATGCAGGGAACAATTCACCCCTCCACTTT.

This chain links TRBV29-1 with TRBJ2-7; D unresolved. The V gene's germline CDR1 is SQVTM and CDR2 ANQGSEA. V lost 0 bases to trimming and J lost 6 bases, with 18 bases between them. The CDR3 loop spans 15 amino acids. The CDR3 region has the DNA TGCAGCGTTGAAGAGAGGTCAGGAGCCTCCCTCGAGCAGTACTTC. This encodes CSVEERSGASLEQYF.

This rearrangement joins TRBV6-1 to TRBJ1-5; 7 bases fit TRBD1. Per germline, CDR1 MNHNS and CDR2 SASEGT. Losses at the gene ends were 7 bases for V and 1 base for J; bases not matched to a gene: 7. The CDR3 extends over 15 amino acids. CDR3 residues: CASTPEGASNQPQHF. As DNA, the CDR3 is TGTGCCAGCACCCCGGAGGGGGCGAGCAATCAGCCCCAGCATTTT.

The chain combines TRBV19 with TRBJ2-3; D is possibly TRBD1 or TRBD2 (5 bases each). V dropped 5 bases and J dropped 0 bases, with 6 bases sitting between them. The CDR3 runs to 13 residues. CDR1 is LNHDA, CDR2 SQIVND, per germline (reference sequence). Written as DNA, the CDR3 is TGTGCCAGTAGTGGGGACAGCACAGATACGCAGTATTTT. Translation gives CASSGDSTDTQYF. Based on the CDR3 plus reference TRBV19 and TRBJ2-3, the full variable domain is DGGITQSPKYLFRKEGQNVTLSCEQNLNHDAMYWYRQDPGQGLRLIYYSQIVNDFQKGDIAEGYSVSREKKESFPLTVTSAQKNPTAFYLCASSGDSTDTQYFGPGTRLTVL.

The V and J genes are TRBV28 and TRBJ2-5; the D gene could be TRBD1 or TRBD2 (5 bases each). V lost 6 bases, J lost 1 base, and 15 bases lay in between. The CDR3 contains 15 residues. Germline values: CDR1 MDHEN, CDR2 SYDVKM. This chain's CDR3 is CASRAPGRSQETQYF. The CDR3 DNA follows: TGTGCCAGCAGGGCGCCGGGACGGTCCCAAGAGACCCAGTACTTC.

This clonotype has more than one count but fewer than ten. The chain employs TRBV10-3 and TRBJ2-2; a weak D match, TRBD2 (7 bases). The V and J ends lost 6 bases and 2 bases respectively, with 19 bases between them. The CDR3 is 17 residues long. In germline, CDR1 is ENHRY, CDR2 SYGVKD. CDR3: CAISRFGGPLNTGELFF. The CDR3 bases are TGTGCCATCAGCCGATTCGGGGGGCCCTTAAACACCGGGGAGCTGTTTTTT.

This chain uses TRBV7-2 with TRBJ2-1, with 10 bases lining up with TRBD1. V lost 5 bases to trimming and J lost 3 bases; unmatched junction nucleotides: 4. The length of the CDR3 is 15 residues. Germline CDR1 reads SGHTA; CDR2 reads FQGNSA. CDR3 amino acids: CASSTTGGIYNEQFF. The CDR3 coding sequence is TGTGCCAGCAGCACGACAGGGGGCATCTACAATGAGCAGTTCTTC.

This clonotype turned up a few times. The chain employs TRBV12-3 or TRBV12-4 and TRBJ2-7, with D uncertain. V was pared by 6 bases and J by 4 bases, with 10 bases between. This CDR3 comprises 12 residues. CDR3 bases: TGTGCCAGCAGCCGATCCCCTTACGAGCAGTACTTC. Encoded protein: CASSRSPYEQYF.

This clonotype was detected only a few times. This sequence joins TRBV12-3 or TRBV12-4 and TRBJ1-3, with D possibly being TRBD1 (6 bases). The V end lost 6 bases, the J end lost 8 bases, and 14 bases lay between the germline ends. The CDR3 is made up of 13 amino acids. The CDR3 DNA is TGTGCCAGCAGACTACAAGGGGGGTACACCATATATTTT. Its protein product is CASRLQGGYTIYF.

The sample holds a few counts of this clonotype. The chain joins TRBV12-3 or TRBV12-4 to TRBJ2-3, with TRBD2 identical over 14 bases. The CDR3 sequence is 18 residues long. V shed 0 bases and J 5 bases; nucleotides not matched to a gene: 7. CDR3 bases: TGTGCCAGCAGTTTAGCGGGGACTAGCGGGAGCTTTGGAGATACGCAGTATTTT. As protein: CASSLAGTSGSFGDTQYF.

This clonotype was detected only a few times. V usage is TRBV7-2 and J usage is TRBJ1-1, with no clear D. Germline V CDR1 and CDR2: SGHTA, FQGNSA. The CDR3 is 13 residues long. V was trimmed by 7 bases and J by 7 bases, leaving 16 bases between them. CDR3 DNA sequence: TGTGCCAGCACCCCTATGTCCGGCGGTGAAGCTTTCTTT. It is translated as CASTPMSGGEAFF.

This clonotype has just a few counts. This chain uses TRBV20-1 with TRBJ2-7; D is ambiguous. Trimming took off 0 bases at V and 2 bases at J, with 8 bases between the two ends. The germline CDR1 and CDR2 sequences are DFQATT and SNEGSKA (reference sequence). This CDR3 is built from 13 residues. CDR3 loop: CSARDLEAYEQYF. CDR3 sequence (DNA): TGCAGTGCTAGAGATCTCGAGGCCTACGAGCAGTACTTC.

CDR3 in amino acids: CASSLASGAAEPQHF. The CDR3 DNA is TGTGCCAGCAGCTTAGCCTCGGGCGCGGCGGAGCCCCAGCATTTT. The chain uses TRBV7-2 and TRBJ1-5; the D is unclear. The ends were cut back, 0 bases at V and 8 bases at J, with 14 bases in the middle. This CDR3 has 15 amino acids. CDR1 and CDR2 (germline): SGHTA, FQGNSA.

The V call is TRBV7-2, the J call TRBJ2-3; D perhaps matches TRBD1 (5 bases). Per germline, CDR1 SGHTA and CDR2 FQGNSA. The CDR3 loop spans 12 amino acids. V was cut by 1 base and J by 12 bases, with 11 bases left in between. CDR3 nucleotide sequence: TGTGCCAGCAGCTTAGAGGCAGGGCTTCAGTATTTT. Translation: CASSLEAGLQYF.